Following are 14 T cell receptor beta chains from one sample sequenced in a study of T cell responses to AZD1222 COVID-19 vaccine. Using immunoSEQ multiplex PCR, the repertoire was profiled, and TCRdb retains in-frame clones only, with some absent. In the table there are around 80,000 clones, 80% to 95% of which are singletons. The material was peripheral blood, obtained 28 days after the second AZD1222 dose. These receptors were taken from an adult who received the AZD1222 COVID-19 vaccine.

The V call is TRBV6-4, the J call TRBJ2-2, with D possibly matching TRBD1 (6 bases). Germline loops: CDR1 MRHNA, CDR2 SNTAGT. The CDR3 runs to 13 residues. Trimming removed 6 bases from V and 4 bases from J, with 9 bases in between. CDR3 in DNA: TGTGCCAGCAGCTACAGGGTCACCGGGGAGCTGTTTTTT. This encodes CASSYRVTGELFF.

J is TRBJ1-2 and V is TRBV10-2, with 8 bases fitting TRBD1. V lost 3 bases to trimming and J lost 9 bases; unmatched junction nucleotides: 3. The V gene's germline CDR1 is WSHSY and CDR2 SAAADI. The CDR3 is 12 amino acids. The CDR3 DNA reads TGCGCCAGCAGTGACGGACAGGGCCGCTACACCTTC. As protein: CASSDGQGRYTF.

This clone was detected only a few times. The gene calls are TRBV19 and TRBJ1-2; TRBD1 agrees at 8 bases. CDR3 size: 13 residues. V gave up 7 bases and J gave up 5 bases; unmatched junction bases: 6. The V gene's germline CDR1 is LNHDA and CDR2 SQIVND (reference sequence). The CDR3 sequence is CASIPQGAYGYTF. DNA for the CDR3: TGTGCCAGTATTCCTCAGGGGGCTTATGGCTACACCTTC.

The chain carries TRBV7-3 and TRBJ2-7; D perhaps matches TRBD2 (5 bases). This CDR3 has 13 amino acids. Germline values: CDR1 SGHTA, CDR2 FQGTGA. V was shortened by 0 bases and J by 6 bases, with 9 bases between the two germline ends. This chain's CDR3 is CASSLTREGEQYF. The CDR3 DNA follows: TGTGCCAGCAGCTTAACGCGTGAGGGCGAGCAGTACTTC.

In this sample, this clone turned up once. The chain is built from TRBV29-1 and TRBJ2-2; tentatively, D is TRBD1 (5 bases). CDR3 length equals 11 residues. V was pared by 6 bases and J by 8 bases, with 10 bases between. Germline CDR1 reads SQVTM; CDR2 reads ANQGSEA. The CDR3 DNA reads TGCAGCGTGGTGGGGCCTGGGGAGCTGTTTTTT. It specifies CSVVGPGELFF.

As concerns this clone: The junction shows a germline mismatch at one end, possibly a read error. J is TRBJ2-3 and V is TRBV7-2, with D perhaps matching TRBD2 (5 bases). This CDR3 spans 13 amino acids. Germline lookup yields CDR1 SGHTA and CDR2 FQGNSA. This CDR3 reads CASSLARAERPLF. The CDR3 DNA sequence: TGTGCCAGCAGCTTAGCGCGGGCGGAGCGGCCTTTGTTT.

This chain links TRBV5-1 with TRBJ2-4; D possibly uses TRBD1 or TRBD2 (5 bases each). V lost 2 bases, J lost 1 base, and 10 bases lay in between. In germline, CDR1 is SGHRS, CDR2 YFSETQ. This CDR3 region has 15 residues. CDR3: CASSFIEGAKNIQYF. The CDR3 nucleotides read TGCGCCAGCAGCTTCATCGAGGGGGCCAAAAACATTCAGTACTTC.

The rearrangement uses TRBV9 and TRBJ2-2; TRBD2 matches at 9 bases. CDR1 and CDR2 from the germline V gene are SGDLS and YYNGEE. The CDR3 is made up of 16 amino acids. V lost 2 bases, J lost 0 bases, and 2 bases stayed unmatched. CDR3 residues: CASSVRLAANTGELFF. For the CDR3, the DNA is TGTGCCAGCAGCGTCAGACTAGCGGCGAACACCGGGGAGCTGTTTTTT.

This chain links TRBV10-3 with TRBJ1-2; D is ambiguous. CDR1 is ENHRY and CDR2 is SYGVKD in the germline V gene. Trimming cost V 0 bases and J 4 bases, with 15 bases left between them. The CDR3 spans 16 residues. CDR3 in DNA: TGTGCCATCAGTGAGTCTCACCGCCGGGTTGGCTATGGCTACACCTTC. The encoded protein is CAISESHRRVGYGYTF.

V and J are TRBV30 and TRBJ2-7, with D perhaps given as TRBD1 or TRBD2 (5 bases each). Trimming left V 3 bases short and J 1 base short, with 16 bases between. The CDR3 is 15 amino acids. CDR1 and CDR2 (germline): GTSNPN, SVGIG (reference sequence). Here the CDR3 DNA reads TGTGCCTGGAGAGACCCGGGGCTTCCGTCCTACGAGCAGTACTTC. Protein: CAWRDPGLPSYEQYF.

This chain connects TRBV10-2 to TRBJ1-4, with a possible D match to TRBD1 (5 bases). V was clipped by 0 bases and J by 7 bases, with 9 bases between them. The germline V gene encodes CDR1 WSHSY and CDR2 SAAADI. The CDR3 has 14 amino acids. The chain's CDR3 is CASSESGRGEKLFF. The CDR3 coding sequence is TGCGCCAGCAGTGAGTCAGGGAGGGGTGAAAAACTGTTTTTT.

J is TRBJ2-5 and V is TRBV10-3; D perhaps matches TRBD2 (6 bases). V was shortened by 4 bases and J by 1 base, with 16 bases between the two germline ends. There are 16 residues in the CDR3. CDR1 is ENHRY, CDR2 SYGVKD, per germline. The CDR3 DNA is TGTGCCATCAGTGGGGAAAATAGCGGCAGCCAAGAGACCCAGTACTTC. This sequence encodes CAISGENSGSQETQYF.

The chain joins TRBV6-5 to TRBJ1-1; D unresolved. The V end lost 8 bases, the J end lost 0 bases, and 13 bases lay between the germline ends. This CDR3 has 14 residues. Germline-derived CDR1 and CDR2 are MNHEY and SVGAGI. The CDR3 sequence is CASGQAPMNTEAFF. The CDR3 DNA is TGTGCCAGCGGTCAGGCGCCTATGAACACTGAAGCTTTCTTT.

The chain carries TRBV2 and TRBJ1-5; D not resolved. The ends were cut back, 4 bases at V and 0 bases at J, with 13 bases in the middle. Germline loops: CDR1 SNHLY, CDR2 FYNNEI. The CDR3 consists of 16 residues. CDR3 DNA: TGTGCCAGCAGTGTTTTCAGGAGCAATAGCAATCAGCCCCAGCATTTT. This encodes CASSVFRSNSNQPQHF.